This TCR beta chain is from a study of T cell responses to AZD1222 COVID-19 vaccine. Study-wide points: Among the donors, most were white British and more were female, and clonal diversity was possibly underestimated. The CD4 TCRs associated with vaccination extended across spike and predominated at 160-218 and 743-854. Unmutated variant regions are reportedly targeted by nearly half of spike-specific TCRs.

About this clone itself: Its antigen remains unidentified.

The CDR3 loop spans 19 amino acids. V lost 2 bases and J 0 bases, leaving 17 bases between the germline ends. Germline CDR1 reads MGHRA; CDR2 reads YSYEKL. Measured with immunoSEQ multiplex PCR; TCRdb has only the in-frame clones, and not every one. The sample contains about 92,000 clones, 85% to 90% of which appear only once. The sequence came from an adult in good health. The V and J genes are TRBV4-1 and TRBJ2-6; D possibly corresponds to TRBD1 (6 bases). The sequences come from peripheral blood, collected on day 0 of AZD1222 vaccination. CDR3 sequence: CASSQITGTLDSGANVLTF. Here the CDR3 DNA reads TGCGCCAGCAGCCAAATAACCGGGACACTGGACTCTGGGGCCAACGTCCTGACTTTC.